This is a list of T cell receptor beta chains from one sample in a study of cytomegalovirus exposure and HLA in healthy donors. Assay used: immunoSEQ multiplex PCR; TCRdb lists only in-frame clones, some missing. Of some 180,000 clones listed, just over 75% are singletons. Sequenced material: PBMCs. All receptors derive from a woman in her sixties in good health and CMV-seropositive. Each CDR3 is given with its conserved first and last residue.

16,TRBV5-1,CASRRLQGRREETQYF
15,TRBV4-2,CASSQEVDYWGTQYF
16,TRBV7-3,CASSPGGTSSGGELFF
16,TRBV4-2,CASSQGGLAGGAEQYF
15,TRBV27,CASKGGREYSNEQFF
13,TRBV29-1,CSVDAGGGETQYF
12,TRBV5-6,CASSPGTDTQYF
15,TRBV28,CASWGSGTINTEAFF
12,TRBV19,CASSMREARLFF
17,TRBV30,CAWSVVGGADSNQPQHF
16,TRBV6-5,CASSYGRRIGTGELFF
13,TRBV27,CASSYSSQETQYF
14,TRBV27,CASGRQGARETQYF
13,TRBV5-1,CASSLTGVYEQYF
11,TRBV5-1,CASRGRDEQYF
17,TRBV9,CASSAPLGTTIYNEQFF
16,TRBV10-2,CASSDPGTGFSYEQYF
14,TRBV2,CASSSLTGDTEAFF
16,TRBV5-1,CASSLGGRPRADTQYF
14,TRBV2,CASGGQGEAQPQHF
11,TRBV27,CASRSGYEQYF
15,TRBV7-2,CASSLGLAISYEQYF
14,TRBV2,CASAPGVASYEQYF
13,TRBV7-9,CASSLLPNTEAFF
13,TRBV15,CATSRGTQETQYF
14,TRBV30,CAWSWTVRNEKLFF
17,TRBV5-1,CASSLDGRGSYNSPLHF
17,TRBV7-6,CASSFGRTQEKNTEAFF
14,TRBV2,CASSETGSRVQKYF
15,TRBV4-3,CASSQRTGSSYEQYF
16,TRBV7-9,CASSLGRVASNEKLFF
20,TRBV27,CASSLAIPGLAGEATDTQYF
14,TRBV6-1,CASSGYRGTYEQYF
17,TRBV27,CASSLSTVSGLNSPLHF
12,TRBV18,CASSFQATEAFF
14,TRBV5-1,CASSFQDGNEKLFF
15,TRBV2,CASSGTPASTDTQYF
15,TRBV14,CASSFYRGLREKLFF
17,TRBV28,CASSSGQQTLSNQPQHF
14,TRBV28,CASSPRAMNTEAFF
12,TRBV9,CASSGGGYEQYF
17,TRBV27,CASSLYPDSLGTDTQYF
16,TRBV27,CASSPGQGAVSSPLHF
14,TRBV7-6,CASSSIGGGDTQYF
16,TRBV7-9,CASSIVRLAQYNEQFF
15,TRBV11-2,CASSPPWGRDGGYTF
13,TRBV6-1,CASSDHGTTGYTF
15,TRBV19,CASIGTVRSGQPQHF
15,TRBV2,CASSDPTGGNTEAFF
21,TRBV12-5,CASGFRGIPGLAGNYYNEQFF
18,TRBV27,CASSLRAGASSNTGELFF
14,TRBV10-3,CAINFGDRGAEAFF
14,TRBV7-2,CASSLGQGRHEQYF
13,TRBV19,CASSGGLNTEAFF
14,TRBV6-5,CASSPHQGVTEAFF
13,TRBV7-9,CASRGHSNTEAFF
17,TRBV18,CASSPNPRTGRRETQYF
15,TRBV30,CACPLAETRADTQYF
17,TRBV11-2,CASSLDSGGSSYNEQFF
15,TRBV19,CASSMNAAPTDTQYF